This is a list of T cell receptor beta chains from one sample in a study of regulatory T cells in long-lasting Graves disease. In TCRdb, the multiplex PCR reads were re-called with MiXCR into one record per CDR3 protein. In the table there are 600,000 to 850,000 distinct CDR3 sequences, around 30% of which are singletons. This material consisted of peripheral blood mononuclear cells (PBMCs), taken when the disease was refractory, from a patient treated with antithyroid drugs. Receptors were obtained from a female donor with Graves disease. CDR3s include the opening cysteine and the closing phenylalanine or tryptophan. D genes are given only for firm matches. Size values are once, few and many counts, or a class for expanded clones, and some rows have none.

>TRBV4-2|few|TRBJ2-5|16|.
TGTGCCAGCAGCCAAGTGGGGGAACCGAATCGGGGGACCCAGTACTTC
CASSQVGEPNRGTQYF
>TRBV28|many|TRBJ1-1|12|TRBD1
TGTGCCAGCAGTCCGGACAGGCCCAAAGCTTTCTTT
CASSPDRPKAFF
>TRBV4-1|.|TRBJ1-2|15|.
TGCGCCAGCAGCCAAGAGGAAGGGGCTAACTATGGCTACACCTTC
CASSQEEGANYGYTF
>TRBV6-1|.|TRBJ2-7|14|TRBD1
TGTGCCAGCAGATGGGACAGAATGACCTACGAGCAGTACTTC
CASRWDRMTYEQYF
>TRBV28|.|TRBJ2-7|15|TRBD2
TGTGCCAGCAGTCGGACTAGCAGGACTGGCTACGAGCAGTACTTC
CASSRTSRTGYEQYF
>TRBV19|.|TRBJ2-2|14|.
TGTGCCAGTAGTATCATAAGGGGGACCGGGGAGCTGTTTTTT
CASSIIRGTGELFF
>TRBV9|.|TRBJ2-1|15|TRBD2
TGTGCCAGCAGCGTAGAGTCTAGCGGGGCTGATGAGCAGTTCTTC
CASSVESSGADEQFF
>TRBV10-3|.|TRBJ2-2|12|.
TGTGCCTACAGCCGTGGAGTCGGGGAGCTGTTTTTT
CAYSRGVGELFF
>TRBV6-2/TRBV6-3|few|TRBJ1-1|15|.
TGTGCCAGCAGTTACTCGACCGGGAGCGCCACTGAAGCTTTCTTT
CASSYSTGSATEAFF
>TRBV29-1|.|TRBJ1-2|12|TRBD1
TGCAGCGTTCGGGACAGGAGGTATGGCTACACCTTC
CSVRDRRYGYTF
>TRBV20-1|few|TRBJ1-5|14|.
TGCAGTGCTAAGACAGAGTATAGCAATCAGCCCCAGCATTTT
CSAKTEYSNQPQHF
>TRBV11-2|many|TRBJ2-7|15|TRBD2
TGTGCCAGCAGCTCTCTAGCGGGGACGGCCTACGAGCAGTACTTC
CASSSLAGTAYEQYF
>TRBV6-2/TRBV6-3|.|TRBJ2-2|16|.
TGTGCCAGCAGGCCCGGACAAGGCACGAACACCGGGGAGCTGTTTTTT
CASRPGQGTNTGELFF
>TRBV10-3|few|TRBJ1-2|15|TRBD1
TGTGCCATCAGCCTAGGACAGGGAGCTAACTATGGCTACACCTTC
CAISLGQGANYGYTF
>TRBV3-1|few|TRBJ2-7|14|.
TGTGCCAGCAGCCTAAGGCGGCCGTACTACGAGCAGTACTTC
CASSLRRPYYEQYF
>TRBV12-3/TRBV12-4|many|TRBJ2-1|15|.
TGTGCCAGCAGTTTCGGGTTCCAGCAGTCCAATGAGCAGTTCTTC
CASSFGFQQSNEQFF
>TRBV12-3/TRBV12-4|many|TRBJ2-5|14|.
TGTGCCAGCAGTGGTTGGCAGGACCAAGAGACCCAGTACTTC
CASSGWQDQETQYF
>TRBV19|.|TRBJ1-1|12|.
TGTGCCAGTGGGGCACAGAACACTGAAGCTTTCTTT
CASGAQNTEAFF
>TRBV29-1|few|TRBJ1-2|12|TRBD1
TGCAGCGTCGTGGACAGGGGGCGAGGCTACACCTTC
CSVVDRGRGYTF
>TRBV5-1|.|TRBJ1-2|14|.
TGTGCCAGCAGCTTGGGCGGGGGCACAAATGGCTACACCTTC
CASSLGGGTNGYTF
>TRBV3-1|.|TRBJ1-2|14|.
TGTGCCAGCAGCCAAGTCGTTGATGGGATTGGCTACACCTTC
CASSQVVDGIGYTF
>TRBV11-3|.|TRBJ1-1|15|.
TGTGCCAGCAGCTTACGAATGGAGTGGGACACTGAAGCTTTCTTT
CASSLRMEWDTEAFF
>TRBV11-2|.|TRBJ1-2|16|.
TGTGCCAGCAGCTCCCTACAGGGTTGGGGTGACTATGGCTACACCTTC
CASSSLQGWGDYGYTF
>TRBV5-1|once|TRBJ2-7|14|.
TGCGCCAGCAGCGAGAACCGTCTTGGGAACGAGCAGTACTTC
CASSENRLGNEQYF